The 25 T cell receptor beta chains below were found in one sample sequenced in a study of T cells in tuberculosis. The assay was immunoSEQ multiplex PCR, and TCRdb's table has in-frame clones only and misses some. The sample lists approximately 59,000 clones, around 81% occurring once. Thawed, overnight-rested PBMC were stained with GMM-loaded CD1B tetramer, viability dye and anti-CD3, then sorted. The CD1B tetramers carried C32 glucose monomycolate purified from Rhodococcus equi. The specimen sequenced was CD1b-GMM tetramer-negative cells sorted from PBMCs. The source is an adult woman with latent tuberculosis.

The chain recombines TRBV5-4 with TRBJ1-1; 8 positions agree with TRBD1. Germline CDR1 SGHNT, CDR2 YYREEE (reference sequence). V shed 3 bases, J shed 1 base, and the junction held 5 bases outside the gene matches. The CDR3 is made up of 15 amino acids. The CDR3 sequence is CASSSGGAGNTEAFF. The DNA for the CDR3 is TGTGCCAGCAGCTCAGGGGGCGCGGGGAACACTGAAGCTTTCTTT.

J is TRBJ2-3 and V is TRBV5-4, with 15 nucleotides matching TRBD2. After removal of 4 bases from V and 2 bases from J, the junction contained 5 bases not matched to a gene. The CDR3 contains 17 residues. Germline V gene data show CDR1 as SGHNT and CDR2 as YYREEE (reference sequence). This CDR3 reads CASSPGTSGRNTDTQYF. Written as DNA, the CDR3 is TGTGCCAGCAGCCCCGGGACTAGCGGGAGGAACACAGATACGCAGTATTTT.

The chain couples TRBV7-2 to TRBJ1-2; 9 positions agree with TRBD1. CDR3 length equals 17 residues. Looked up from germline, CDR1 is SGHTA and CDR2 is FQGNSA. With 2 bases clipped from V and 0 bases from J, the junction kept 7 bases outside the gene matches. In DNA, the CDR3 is TGTGCCAGCAGCTTACCCGGGACAGGGAAAGCTAACTATGGCTACACCTTC. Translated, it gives CASSLPGTGKANYGYTF.

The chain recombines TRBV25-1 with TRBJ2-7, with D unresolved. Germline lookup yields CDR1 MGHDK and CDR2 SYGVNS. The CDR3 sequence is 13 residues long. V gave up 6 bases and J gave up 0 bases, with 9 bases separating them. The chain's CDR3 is CASRTGSSYEQYF. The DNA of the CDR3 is TGTGCCAGCAGGACGGGTAGCTCCTACGAGCAGTACTTC.

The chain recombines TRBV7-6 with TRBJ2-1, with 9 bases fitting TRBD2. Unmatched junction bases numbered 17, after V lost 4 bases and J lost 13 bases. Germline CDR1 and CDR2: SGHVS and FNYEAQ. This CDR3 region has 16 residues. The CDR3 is CASSSSLGSGSTSQFF. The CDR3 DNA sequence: TGTGCCAGCAGCTCTAGCTTGGGTAGCGGGAGTACATCCCAGTTCTTC.

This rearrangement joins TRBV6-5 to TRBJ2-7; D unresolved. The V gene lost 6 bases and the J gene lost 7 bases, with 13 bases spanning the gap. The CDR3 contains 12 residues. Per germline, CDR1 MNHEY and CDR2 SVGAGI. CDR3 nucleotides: TGTGCCAGCAGCTCTCTGTCGGAGGAGCAGTACTTC. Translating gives CASSSLSEEQYF.

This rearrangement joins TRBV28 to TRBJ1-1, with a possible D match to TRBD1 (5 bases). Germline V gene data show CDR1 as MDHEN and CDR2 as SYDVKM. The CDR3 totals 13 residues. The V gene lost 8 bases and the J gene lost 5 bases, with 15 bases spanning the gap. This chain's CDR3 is CASSRGGGTEAFF. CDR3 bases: TGTGCCAGCTCCCGGGGTGGGGGGACTGAAGCTTTCTTT.

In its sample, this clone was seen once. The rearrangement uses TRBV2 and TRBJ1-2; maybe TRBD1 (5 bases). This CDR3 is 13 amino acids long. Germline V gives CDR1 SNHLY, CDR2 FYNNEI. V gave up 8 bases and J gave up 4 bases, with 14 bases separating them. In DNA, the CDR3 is TGTGCCAGCGGGATAGACAGTTCCTATGGCTACACCTTC. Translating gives CASGIDSSYGYTF.

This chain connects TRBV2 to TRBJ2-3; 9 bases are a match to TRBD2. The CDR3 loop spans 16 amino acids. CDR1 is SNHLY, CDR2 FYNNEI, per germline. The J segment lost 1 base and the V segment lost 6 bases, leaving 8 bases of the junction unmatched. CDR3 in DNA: TGTGCCAGCAGCTCGATTAGCGGGAGAGGCACAGATACGCAGTATTTT. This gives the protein CASSSISGRGTDTQYF.

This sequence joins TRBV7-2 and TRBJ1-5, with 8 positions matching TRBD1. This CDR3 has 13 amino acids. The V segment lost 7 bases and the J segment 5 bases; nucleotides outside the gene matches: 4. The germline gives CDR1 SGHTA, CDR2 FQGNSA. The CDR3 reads CASNAGGYQPQHF. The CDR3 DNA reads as TGTGCCAGCAACGCAGGGGGCTATCAGCCCCAGCATTTT.

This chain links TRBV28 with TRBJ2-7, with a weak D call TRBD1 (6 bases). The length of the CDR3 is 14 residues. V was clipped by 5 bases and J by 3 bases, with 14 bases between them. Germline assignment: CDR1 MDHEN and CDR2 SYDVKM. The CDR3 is CASSPQGTSYEQYF. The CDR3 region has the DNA TGTGCCAGCAGTCCTCAGGGGACCAGCTACGAGCAGTACTTC.

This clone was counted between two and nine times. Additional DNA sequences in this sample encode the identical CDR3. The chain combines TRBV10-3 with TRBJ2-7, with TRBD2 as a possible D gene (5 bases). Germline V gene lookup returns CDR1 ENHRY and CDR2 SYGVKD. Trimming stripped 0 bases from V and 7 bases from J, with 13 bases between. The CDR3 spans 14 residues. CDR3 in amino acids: CAISESRGRGEQYF. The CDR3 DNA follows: TGTGCCATCAGTGAGTCGCGCGGGCGAGGGGAGCAGTACTTC.

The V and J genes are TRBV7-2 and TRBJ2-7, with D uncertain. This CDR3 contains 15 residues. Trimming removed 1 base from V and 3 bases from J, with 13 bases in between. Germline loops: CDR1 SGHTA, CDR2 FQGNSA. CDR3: CASSLGVAGFYEQYF. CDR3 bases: TGTGCCAGCAGCTTAGGGGTTGCAGGCTTCTACGAGCAGTACTTC.

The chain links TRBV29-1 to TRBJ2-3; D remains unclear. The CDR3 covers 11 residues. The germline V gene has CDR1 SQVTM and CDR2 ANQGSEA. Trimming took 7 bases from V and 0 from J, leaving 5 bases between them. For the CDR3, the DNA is TGCAGCGCCTCCAGCACAGATACGCAGTATTTT. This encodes CSASSTDTQYF.

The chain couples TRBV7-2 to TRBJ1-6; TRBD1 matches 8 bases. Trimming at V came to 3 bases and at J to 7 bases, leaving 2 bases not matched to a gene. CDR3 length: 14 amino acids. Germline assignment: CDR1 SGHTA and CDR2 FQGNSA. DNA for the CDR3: TGTGCCAGCAGCTTTACAGGGGGGAATTCACCCCTCCACTTT. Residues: CASSFTGGNSPLHF.

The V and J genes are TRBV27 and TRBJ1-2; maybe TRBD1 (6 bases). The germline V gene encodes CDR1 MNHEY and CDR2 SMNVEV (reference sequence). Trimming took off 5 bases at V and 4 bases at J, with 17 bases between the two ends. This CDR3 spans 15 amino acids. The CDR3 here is CASSPPFGTLYGYTF. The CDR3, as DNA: TGTGCCAGCAGTCCACCATTCGGGACACTCTATGGCTACACCTTC.

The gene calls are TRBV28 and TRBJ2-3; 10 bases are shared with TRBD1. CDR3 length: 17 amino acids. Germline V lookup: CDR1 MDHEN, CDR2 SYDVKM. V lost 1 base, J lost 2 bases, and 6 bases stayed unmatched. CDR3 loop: CASSLSGTGATTDTQYF. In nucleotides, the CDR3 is TGTGCCAGCAGTTTATCCGGGACAGGGGCTACCACAGATACGCAGTATTTT.

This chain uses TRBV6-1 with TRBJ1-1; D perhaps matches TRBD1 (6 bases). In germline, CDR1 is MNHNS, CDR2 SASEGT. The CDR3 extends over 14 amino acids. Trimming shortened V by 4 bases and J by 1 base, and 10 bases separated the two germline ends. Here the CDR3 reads CASSVQGANTEAFF. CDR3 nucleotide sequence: TGTGCCAGCAGTGTACAGGGTGCGAACACTGAAGCTTTCTTT.

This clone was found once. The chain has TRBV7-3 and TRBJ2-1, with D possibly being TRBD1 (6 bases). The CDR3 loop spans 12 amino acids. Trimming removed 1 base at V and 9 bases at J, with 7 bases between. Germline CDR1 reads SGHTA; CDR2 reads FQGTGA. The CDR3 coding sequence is TGTGCCAGCAGCTTAATCAGGGGTGAGCAGTTCTTC. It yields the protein CASSLIRGEQFF.

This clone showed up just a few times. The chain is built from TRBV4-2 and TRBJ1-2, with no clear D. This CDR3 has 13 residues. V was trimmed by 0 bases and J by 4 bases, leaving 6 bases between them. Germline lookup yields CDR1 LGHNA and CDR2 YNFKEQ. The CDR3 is CASSQDAVYGYTF. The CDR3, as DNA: TGTGCCAGCAGCCAAGATGCGGTCTATGGCTACACCTTC.

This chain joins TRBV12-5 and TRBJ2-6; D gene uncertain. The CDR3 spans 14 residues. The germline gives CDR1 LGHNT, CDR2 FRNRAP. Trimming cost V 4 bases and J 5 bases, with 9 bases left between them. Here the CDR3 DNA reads TGTGCTAGTGGTTCCAGTAATTGGGCCAACGTCCTGACTTTC. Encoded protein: CASGSSNWANVLTF.

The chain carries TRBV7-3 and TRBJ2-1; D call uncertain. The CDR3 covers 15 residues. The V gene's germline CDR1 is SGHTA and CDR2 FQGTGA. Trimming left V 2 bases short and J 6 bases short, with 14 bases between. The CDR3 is CASSLVYSARNEQFF. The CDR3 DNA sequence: TGTGCCAGCAGCTTAGTTTATAGTGCCCGCAATGAGCAGTTCTTC.

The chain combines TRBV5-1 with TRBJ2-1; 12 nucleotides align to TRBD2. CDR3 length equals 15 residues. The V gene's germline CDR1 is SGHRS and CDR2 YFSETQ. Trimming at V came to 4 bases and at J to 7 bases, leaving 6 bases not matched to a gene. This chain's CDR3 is CASSRGLAGANEQFF. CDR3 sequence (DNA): TGCGCCAGCAGCAGGGGACTAGCGGGCGCTAATGAGCAGTTCTTC.

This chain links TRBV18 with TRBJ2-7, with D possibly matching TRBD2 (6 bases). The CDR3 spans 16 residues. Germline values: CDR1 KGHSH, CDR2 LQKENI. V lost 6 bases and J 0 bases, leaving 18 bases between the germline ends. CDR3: CASSPAGRGVSYEQYF. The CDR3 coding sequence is TGTGCCAGCTCTCCTGCCGGGCGCGGGGTCTCCTACGAGCAGTACTTC.

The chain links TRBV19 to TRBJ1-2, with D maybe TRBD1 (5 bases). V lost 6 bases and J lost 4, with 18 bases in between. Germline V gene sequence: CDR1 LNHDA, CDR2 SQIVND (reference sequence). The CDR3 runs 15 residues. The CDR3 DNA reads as TGTGCCAGTAGAGGCGAGGGGACGGGGGGCTATGGCTACACCTTC. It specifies CASRGEGTGGYGYTF.